This is a list of T cell receptor beta chains from one sample in a study of blood T cells in healthy people across ages. MiXCR, run by TCRdb on the 5' RACE reads, gives a single entry per CDR3 protein. In the table there are 1,500,000 or so distinct CDR3 sequences, approximately 59% of which are singletons. The sample taken for sequencing was blood. These receptors all stem from a man younger than 35 in good health. Each CDR3 is given with its conserved first and last residue. The D gene is left open where the match is weak. The size entry is marked missing in some rows and otherwise reads once, few, many or a size class.

abundance,j_gene,d_gene,v_gene,CDR3aa,CDR3nt
NA,TRBJ1-1,NA,TRBV20-1,CSARRGGNTEAFF,TGCAGTGCTAGAAGGGGAGGGAACACTGAAGCTTTCTTT
NA,TRBJ2-4,NA,TRBV6-2/TRBV6-3,CASSRTQNIQYF,TGTGCCAGCAGCCGGACCCAAAACATTCAGTACTTC
NA,TRBJ2-4,NA,TRBV13,CASSSMPGTALAKNIQYF,TGTGCCAGCAGCTCAATGCCCGGGACGGCTCTAGCCAAAAACATTCAGTACTTC
NA,TRBJ2-3,NA,TRBV10-2,CASTRERIDTQYF,TGCGCCAGCACCAGGGAACGCATAGATACGCAGTATTTT
few,TRBJ2-2,NA,TRBV10-3,CAISDQAVNTGELFF,TGTGCCATCAGTGACCAAGCGGTGAACACCGGGGAGCTGTTTTTT
NA,TRBJ2-1,TRBD1,TRBV7-9,CASSFLGQGHNEQFF,TGTGCCAGCAGCTTCTTGGGACAGGGTCACAATGAGCAGTTCTTC
few,TRBJ2-6,NA,TRBV4-2,CASSPETSGANVLTF,TGTGCCAGCAGCCCTGAGACGTCTGGGGCCAACGTCCTGACTTTC
NA,TRBJ2-5,NA,TRBV4-2,CASSQYYQETQYF,TGTGCCAGCAGCCAATACTACCAAGAGACCCAGTACTTC
NA,TRBJ2-3,NA,TRBV3-1,CASSQVDRYTDTQYF,TGTGCCAGCAGCCAAGTGGACAGATACACAGATACACAGTATTTT
NA,TRBJ1-2,NA,TRBV27,CASRRTEHYGYTF,TGTGCCAGCAGACGGACAGAGCACTATGGCTACACCTTC
NA,TRBJ2-3,NA,TRBV20-1,CSASRLPVPAPGDTDTQYF,TGCAGTGCTAGTCGACTACCCGTTCCGGCACCCGGGGACACAGATACGCAGTATTTT
NA,TRBJ2-3,NA,TRBV4-1,CASKSTTISTDTQYF,TGCGCCAGCAAATCCACTACGATCAGCACAGATACGCAGTATTTT
few,TRBJ2-3,NA,TRBV5-1,CASSLSGVPRTDTQYF,TGCGCCAGCAGCCTATCCGGGGTTCCCCGCACAGATACGCAGTATTTT
NA,TRBJ2-3,TRBD2,TRBV20-1,CSAPPRGLAGPTDTQYF,TGCAGTGCCCCCCCGAGGGGACTAGCGGGACCCACAGATACGCAGTATTTT
NA,TRBJ2-1,NA,TRBV21-1,CASSKALPPRTGRYNEQFF,TGTGCCAGCAGCAAAGCGCTTCCCCCTAGAACGGGGAGGTACAATGAGCAGTTCTTC
NA,TRBJ2-7,TRBD1,TRBV28,CASNDRDSPYEQYF,TGTGCCAGCAACGACCGGGACAGCCCCTACGAGCAGTACTTC
NA,TRBJ1-4,NA,TRBV27,CASSLDRSANEKLFF,TGTGCCAGCAGTCTTGACCGATCGGCTAATGAAAAACTGTTTTTT
once,TRBJ2-7,NA,TRBV3-1,CASSLAGSSSTYEQYF,TGTGCCAGCAGCCTAGCCGGGAGTTCTTCCACCTACGAGCAGTACTTC
few,TRBJ2-7,TRBD1,TRBV20-1,CSASDPDRDLYEQYF,TGCAGTGCTAGTGATCCGGACAGGGACCTTTACGAGCAGTACTTC
few,TRBJ2-5,NA,TRBV27,CASSPTLTGGWETQYF,TGTGCCAGCAGTCCCACCCTTACAGGTGGATGGGAGACCCAGTACTTC
NA,TRBJ2-3,TRBD2,TRBV6-1,CASSRVGTSDSTDTQYF,TGTGCCAGCAGCCGCGTTGGGACTAGCGACAGCACAGATACGCAGTATTTT
NA,TRBJ1-6,TRBD1,TRBV4-1,CASSPTGGMSYNSPLHF,TGCGCCAGCAGCCCGACAGGGGGCATGTCCTATAATTCACCCCTCCACTTT
NA,TRBJ2-4,TRBD1,TRBV29-1,CSGGDRVWKQYF,TGCAGCGGGGGGGACAGGGTTTGGAAGCAGTACTTC
NA,TRBJ2-4,TRBD1,TRBV7-9,CASSLRDSKNIQYF,TGTGCCAGCAGCCTCCGGGACAGTAAAAACATTCAGTACTTC
NA,TRBJ2-3,TRBD2,TRBV15,CATSRDRRGGRWTDTQYF,TGTGCCACCAGCAGAGATAGACGGGGGGGGCGATGGACGGATACGCAGTATTTT
NA,TRBJ2-3,NA,TRBV7-2,CASSSYRSTDTQYF,TGTGCCAGCAGCTCTTACCGGAGCACAGATACGCAGTATTTT
NA,TRBJ1-6,NA,TRBV20-1,CVGGTYNSPLHF,TGCGTGGGGGGCACCTATAATTCACCCCTCCACTTT
few,TRBJ2-7,NA,TRBV29-1,CSVEGEYEQYF,TGCAGCGTTGAAGGAGAATACGAGCAGTACTTC
NA,TRBJ2-3,NA,TRBV24-1,CATSSPATDTQYF,TGTGCCACCAGTAGCCCGGCCACAGATACGCAGTATTTT
NA,TRBJ2-5,NA,TRBV21-1,CASSKVRDSARPRTQYF,TGTGCCAGTAGCAAAGTCCGGGACAGTGCTCGACCAAGGACCCAGTACTTC
NA,TRBJ1-2,NA,TRBV12-3/TRBV12-4,CASSPGDGYGYTF,TGTGCCAGCAGTCCGGGGGATGGTTATGGCTACACCTTC
NA,TRBJ2-5,NA,TRBV20-1,CSGTRASGVNEQYF,TGCAGTGGAACCCGGGCCTCCGGGGTCAATGAGCAGTACTTC
NA,TRBJ2-5,NA,TRBV20-1,CSAREDEGHWVETQYF,TGCAGTGCTAGAGAGGATGAGGGGCACTGGGTAGAGACCCAGTACTTC
NA,TRBJ2-2,NA,TRBV2,CASSIPGPSSSGELFF,TGTGCCAGCAGTATACCGGGACCATCATCGTCCGGGGAGCTGTTTTTT
NA,TRBJ1-2,NA,TRBV12-3/TRBV12-4,CASSRNRAIYGYTF,TGTGCCAGCAGTCGGAACAGAGCTATCTATGGCTACACCTTC
NA,TRBJ1-2,NA,TRBV7-9,CASSFETVRHYGYTF,TGTGCCAGCAGCTTTGAGACAGTTCGGCACTATGGCTACACCTTC
NA,TRBJ2-7,TRBD2,TRBV7-2,CASSPRTSRAEQYF,TGTGCCAGCAGCCCCCGGACTAGCAGGGCCGAGCAGTACTTC
NA,TRBJ1-2,NA,TRBV4-1,CASSQGMGERYGYTF,TGCGCCAGCAGCCAAGGGATGGGGGAACGGTATGGCTACACCTTC
few,TRBJ2-7,TRBD2,TRBV29-1,CSISGEDTYEQYF,TGCAGCATCAGCGGGGAGGATACTTACGAGCAGTACTTC
NA,TRBJ2-1,TRBD2,TRBV12-3/TRBV12-4,CASSSSSGGDEQFF,TGTGCCAGCAGTTCCTCTAGCGGGGGCGATGAGCAGTTCTTC
NA,TRBJ2-3,NA,TRBV28,CASGTLELPLDTQYF,TGTGCCAGCGGCACCTTGGAACTACCATTGGATACGCAGTATTTT
once,TRBJ2-1,NA,TRBV7-9,CASSPPLSNEQFF,TGTGCCAGCAGCCCCCCTTTAAGCAATGAGCAGTTCTTC
NA,TRBJ2-1,NA,TRBV2,CASSVLAYNEQFF,TGTGCCAGCAGTGTTCTAGCGTACAATGAGCAGTTCTTC
NA,TRBJ2-3,NA,TRBV20-1,CSASAGQGGGDTQYF,TGCAGTGCTAGCGCTGGGCAGGGCGGCGGCGATACGCAGTATTTT
few,TRBJ2-7,NA,TRBV21-1,CASSKARTLGTISYEQYF,TGTGCCAGCAGCAAGGCCCGAACTCTAGGGACGATCTCCTACGAGCAGTACTTC
few,TRBJ2-1,NA,TRBV12-3/TRBV12-4,CASRSTGTRINEQFF,TGTGCCAGCAGATCAACCGGGACAAGAATCAATGAGCAGTTCTTC